This T cell receptor beta chain is drawn from a study of blood T cell repertoires in COVID-19. Turning to the study itself: The samples span acute and convalescent COVID-19 from the United States, Italy and Spain. T cells, B-cell-depleted T cells, or PBMCs provided the cDNA or gDNA that served as material.

Germline V CDR1 and CDR2: SGHTA, FQGNSA. The CDR3 covers 15 residues. Unmatched junction bases numbered 8, after V lost 4 bases and J lost 5 bases. In the original processing: Nucleated cell number was recorded as an estimate derived from reference gene primer amplification. Profiling relied on immunoSEQ multiplex PCR, and the TCRdb table lists in-frame clones only, not all of them. That table furnishes V, J and clone size, whereas the DNA furnished D and trimming. The repertoire has more than 350,000 clones, roughly 90% of them found once; the top ten carry about 3%. V usage is TRBV7-2 and J usage is TRBJ2-7, with 10 bases that match TRBD1. Sequencing was done on a sample of peripheral blood. This clonotype was sampled from a woman younger than 45 with COVID-19, enrolled during active disease. CDR3 coding DNA: TGTGCCAGCAGCTCCACCGGGACAGGGGTAAACGAGCAGTACTTC. Translated: CASSSTGTGVNEQYF.